A single sample gave rise to the 6 T cell receptor beta chains below, sequenced in a study of CD8+ T cells in alopecia areata. Isolated RNA was reverse transcribed into cDNA used as the sequencing template. Generated by immunoSEQ multiplex PCR, the TCRdb table keeps only in-frame clones and is missing some. The profile shows approximately 210,000 clones, just under 65% of them singletons. Treatment: oral pan-JAK inhibitor, 5-10 mg twice daily. This sample comprised CD4+ T cells sorted from blood, obtained between weeks 47 and 50, from a patient treated with tofacitinib. The receptors were gathered from a human donor with alopecia areata.

The chain recombines TRBV11-2 with TRBJ1-6; 7 bases agree with TRBD1. V was pared by 6 bases and J by 5 bases, with 1 base of the junction left unmatched. The CDR3 totals 13 residues. Germline lookup yields CDR1 SGHAT and CDR2 FQNNGV. CDR3 nucleotides: TGTGCCAGCAGGGGACAGAATAATTCACCCCTCCACTTT. Translated, it gives CASRGQNNSPLHF.

This clone showed up just a few times. The chain has TRBV30 and TRBJ1-4; TRBD1 matches at 7 bases. V was pared by 3 bases and J by 4 bases, with 8 bases of the junction left unmatched. CDR1 GTSNPN and CDR2 SVGIG come from the germline V gene (reference sequence). The CDR3 sequence is 15 residues long. The CDR3 sequence is CAWSLPGTDNEKLFF. The CDR3 region has the DNA TGTGCCTGGAGCCTCCCGGGGACAGATAATGAAAAACTGTTTTTT.

The J gene is TRBJ2-3, the V gene TRBV5-6; D is uncertain. CDR3 length: 13 amino acids. Trimming removed 5 bases at V and 6 bases at J, with 13 bases between. Germline V gene data show CDR1 as SGHDT and CDR2 as YYEEEE. The CDR3 is CASSSRILDTQYF. CDR3 nucleotide sequence: TGTGCCAGCAGTTCCCGGATTTTGGATACGCAGTATTTT.

V and J are TRBV29-1 and TRBJ2-2; 7 bases line up with TRBD1. The ends lost 7 bases at V and 0 bases at J; junction bases unmatched: 11. The CDR3 has 16 residues. Germline V gene lookup returns CDR1 SQVTM and CDR2 ANQGSEA. CDR3 DNA: TGCAGCGGTATACTCCGGGACAGAGCGAACACCGGGGAGCTGTTTTTT. This encodes CSGILRDRANTGELFF.

V and J are TRBV5-1 and TRBJ2-2, with D possibly TRBD2 on 6 matching bases. The CDR3 runs 15 residues. The V gene's germline CDR1 is SGHRS and CDR2 YFSETQ. V lost 5 bases, J lost 1 base, and 12 bases lay in between. In DNA form, the CDR3 reads TGCGCCAGCAGGCGACTAGAGGGGAACACCGGGGAGCTGTTTTTT. It translates to CASRRLEGNTGELFF.

This clone has a handful of counts. The chain joins TRBV12-5 to TRBJ1-1; D unresolved. CDR1 is LGHNT, CDR2 FRNRAP, per germline. The V end lost 1 base, the J end lost 1 base, and 7 bases lay between the germline ends. This CDR3 comprises 14 residues. CDR3 nucleotide sequence: TGTGCTAGTGGTTTGGGTGGATCGAACACTGAAGCTTTCTTT. This gives the protein CASGLGGSNTEAFF.